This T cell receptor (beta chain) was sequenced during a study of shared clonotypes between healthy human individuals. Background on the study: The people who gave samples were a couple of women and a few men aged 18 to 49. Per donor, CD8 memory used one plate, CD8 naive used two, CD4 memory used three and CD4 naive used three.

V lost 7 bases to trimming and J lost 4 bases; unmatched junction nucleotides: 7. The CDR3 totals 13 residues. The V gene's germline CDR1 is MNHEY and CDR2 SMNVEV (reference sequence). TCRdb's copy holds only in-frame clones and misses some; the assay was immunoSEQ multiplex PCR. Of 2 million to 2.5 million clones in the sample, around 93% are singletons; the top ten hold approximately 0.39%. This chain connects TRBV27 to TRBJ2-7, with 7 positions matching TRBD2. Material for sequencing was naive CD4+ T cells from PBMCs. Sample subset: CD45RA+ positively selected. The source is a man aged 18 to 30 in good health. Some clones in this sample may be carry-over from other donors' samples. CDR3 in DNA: TGTGCCAGCATGGGACTACCAAATTACGAGCAGTACTTC. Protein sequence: CASMGLPNYEQYF.